Listed here are 26 T cell receptor beta chains from one sample, sequenced in a study of OX40 agonist ivuxolimab in advanced cancers. TCRdb's table, derived via immunoSEQ multiplex PCR, lists solely in-frame clones and lacks some. Among about 8,700 clones listed, 88% were seen once. The sample in question was CD4+ or CD8+ T cells sorted from blood, obtained in a trial of the OX40 agonist ivuxolimab. These TCRs come from an adult with an advanced solid tumor such as melanoma, head and neck, liver or kidney cancer.

The CDR3 DNA reads as TGTGCCAGTAGATCGACGCGGGGGTTAAGGAATTCACCCCTCCACTTT. Amino acids: CASRSTRGLRNSPLHF. The V gene is TRBV19, the J gene TRBJ1-6, with D possibly being TRBD1 (5 bases). Germline V gene lookup returns CDR1 LNHDA and CDR2 SQIVND (reference sequence). The CDR3 is 16 amino acids. Trimming cost V 6 bases and J 7 bases, with 19 bases left between them.

The genes are TRBV28 and TRBJ1-1, with D unclear. The CDR3 covers 13 residues. In germline, CDR1 is MDHEN, CDR2 SYDVKM. V lost 5 bases and J lost 3, with 10 bases in between. CDR3 nucleotide sequence: TGTGCCAGCAGTGGCGGCTCTTACACTGAAGCTTTCTTT. Protein: CASSGGSYTEAFF.

The chain has TRBV7-6 and TRBJ2-7; the D gene is possibly TRBD2 (5 bases). The CDR3 runs 15 residues. Deletions cut 1 base from V and 2 bases from J, with 12 bases between. Looked up from germline, CDR1 is SGHVS and CDR2 is FNYEAQ. CDR3 in amino acids: CASSLESAATYEQYF. CDR3 coding DNA: TGTGCCAGCAGCTTAGAATCAGCGGCCACCTACGAGCAGTACTTC.

The gene calls are TRBV30 and TRBJ2-1, with 9 positions matching TRBD1. The CDR3 runs 14 residues. Trimming at V came to 5 bases and at J to 3 bases, leaving 5 bases not matched to a gene. Per the germline V gene, CDR1 is GTSNPN and CDR2 is SVGIG (reference sequence). CDR3: CAWGPGQGYNEQFF. CDR3 DNA: TGTGCCTGGGGTCCGGGACAGGGCTACAATGAGCAGTTCTTC.

The chain recombines TRBV28 with TRBJ2-3, with no clear D. The CDR3 runs to 13 residues. CDR1 is MDHEN, CDR2 SYDVKM, per germline. The germline V and J ends were trimmed by 2 bases and 8 bases, with 11 bases remaining between them. CDR3 nucleotides: TGTGCCAGCAGTTTACTTCTCGGTCGTACGCAGTATTTT. This encodes CASSLLLGRTQYF.

V usage is TRBV5-6 and J usage is TRBJ1-4; D not certain. Germline lookup yields CDR1 SGHDT and CDR2 YYEEEE. This CDR3 is 14 amino acids long. V dropped 6 bases and J dropped 7 bases, with 16 bases sitting between them. The CDR3 loop reads CASTGRREREKLFF. CDR3 in DNA: TGTGCCAGCACCGGGAGGAGGGAGCGTGAAAAACTGTTTTTT.

The CDR3: CASSFGTGGVETQYF. The CDR3 DNA sequence: TGTGCCAGCAGTTTTGGGACAGGCGGGGTCGAGACCCAGTACTTC. The chain links TRBV27 to TRBJ2-5; 8 positions agree with TRBD1. Trimming took 3 bases from V and 5 from J; bases not matched to a gene: 8. The CDR3 consists of 15 residues. The germline CDR1 and CDR2 sequences are MNHEY and SMNVEV (reference sequence).

The rearrangement joins TRBV6-6 to TRBJ2-2, with unresolved D. There are 12 residues in the CDR3. In germline, CDR1 is MNHNY, CDR2 SVGAGI (reference sequence). V lost 2 bases and J lost 6, with 4 bases in between. Here the CDR3 reads CASSYGAGELFF. The CDR3, as DNA: TGTGCCAGCAGTTACGGGGCCGGGGAGCTGTTTTTT.

V and J are TRBV6-6 and TRBJ2-7; possibly TRBD2 for D (6 bases). The V end was cut by 0 bases, the J end by 0 bases, with 12 bases between. Germline V CDR1 and CDR2: MNHNY, SVGAGI (reference sequence). The CDR3 spans 16 residues. Here the CDR3 DNA reads TGTGCCAGCAGTTACTCCCCGGACGGGAGCTCCTACGAGCAGTACTTC. It codes for CASSYSPDGSSYEQYF.

The J gene is TRBJ2-1, the V gene TRBV6-6, with D hard to call. The CDR3 is 14 residues long. V shed 0 bases and J shed 5 bases, with 8 bases lying between them. CDR1 MNHNY and CDR2 SVGAGI come from the germline V gene (reference sequence). The DNA for the CDR3 is TGTGCCAGCAGTTACTCCACTCTAGACAATGAGCAGTTCTTC. It specifies CASSYSTLDNEQFF.

CDR3 coding DNA: TGTGCCAGCAGTTTCCGGGGGTCGGGAGGTTACGAGCAGTACTTC. Translated, it gives CASSFRGSGGYEQYF. The gene calls are TRBV27 and TRBJ2-7, with 7 nucleotides matching TRBD2. Germline CDR1 is MNHEY and CDR2 is SMNVEV (reference sequence). The CDR3 sequence is 15 residues long. Trimming cost V 3 bases and J 4 bases; bases outside gene matches: 9.

J is TRBJ2-7 and V is TRBV9, with D perhaps matching TRBD2 (6 bases). V lost 4 bases and J 7 bases, leaving 18 bases between the germline ends. Germline V gene lookup returns CDR1 SGDLS and CDR2 YYNGEE. This CDR3 spans 14 amino acids. CDR3 loop: CASSTGGGGSEQYF. The CDR3 coding sequence is TGTGCCAGCAGCACCGGTGGGGGAGGCTCAGAGCAGTACTTC.

The chain has TRBV29-1 and TRBJ2-7, with D perhaps assigned TRBD1 or TRBD2 (6 bases each). From germline, CDR1 is SQVTM and CDR2 ANQGSEA. This CDR3 contains 15 residues. V gave up 1 base and J gave up 1 base, with 14 bases separating them. Here the CDR3 DNA reads TGCAGCGTTGAAGGTGGGGTAGGGGGGTCCTACGAGCAGTACTTC. Protein product: CSVEGGVGGSYEQYF.

This chain connects TRBV7-9 to TRBJ1-2; D is unresolved. V was clipped by 3 bases and J by 3 bases, with 14 bases between them. The CDR3 totals 15 residues. In germline, CDR1 is SEHNR, CDR2 FQNEAQ (reference sequence). The CDR3 DNA sequence: TGTGCCAGCAGCTTGCAAGGGCAGGACCACTATGGCTACACCTTC. It yields the protein CASSLQGQDHYGYTF.

The genes are TRBV5-6 and TRBJ2-7; no clear D gene. The germline CDR1 and CDR2 sequences are SGHDT and YYEEEE. V was clipped by 0 bases and J by 0 bases, with 19 bases between them. The CDR3 spans 18 residues. Written as DNA, the CDR3 is TGTGCCAGCAGCTTGGGGGTCTCGGTTGGGTCCTACTCCTACGAGCAGTACTTC. Its protein product is CASSLGVSVGSYSYEQYF.

This rearrangement joins TRBV7-9 to TRBJ2-1; 11 bases map to TRBD2. V trimming: 3 bases; J trimming: 4 bases; junction bases outside the gene matches: 5. Germline V gives CDR1 SEHNR, CDR2 FQNEAQ (reference sequence). The CDR3 runs 16 residues. The DNA of the CDR3 is TGTGCCAGCAGCTTGATGGGACTAGCGGATTACAATGAGCAGTTCTTC. This codes for CASSLMGLADYNEQFF.

The V gene is TRBV12-5, the J gene TRBJ1-1, with no clear D. Between the trimmed V and J ends, which lost 3 bases and 5 bases, there was a span of 13 bases. The germline CDR1 and CDR2 sequences are LGHNT and FRNRAP. The CDR3 length is 14 residues. The CDR3 DNA is TGTGCTAGTGGTTTCGGTATCGAATATACTGAAGCTTTCTTT. Its translation: CASGFGIEYTEAFF.

J is TRBJ2-3 and V is TRBV4-3, with 13 bases matching TRBD2. In germline, CDR1 is LGHNA, CDR2 YSLEER. The junction had 9 bases not matched to a gene; V was cut back by 4 bases and J by 2 bases. This CDR3 is 18 amino acids long. CDR3 loop: CASSPRLAGGPTTDTQYF. The CDR3 region has the DNA TGCGCCAGCAGCCCACGACTAGCGGGGGGCCCCACCACAGATACGCAGTATTTT.

The chain has TRBV19 and TRBJ2-1, with a weak D call TRBD2 (6 bases). The germline V gene has CDR1 LNHDA and CDR2 SQIVND (reference sequence). There are 15 residues in the CDR3. V was clipped by 7 bases and J by 3 bases, with 16 bases between them. The CDR3 DNA reads as TGTGCCAGTACGAGCCGGGAGCAATACTACAATGAGCAGTTCTTC. It encodes CASTSREQYYNEQFF.

This clone was observed once. This sequence joins TRBV9 and TRBJ2-3; 8 positions match TRBD2. The CDR3 covers 18 residues. V shed 3 bases and J 6 bases; nucleotides not matched to a gene: 18. Germline assignment: CDR1 SGDLS and CDR2 YYNGEE. As DNA, the CDR3 is TGTGCCAGCAGCGGTCGGGCTAGCGGGTCCCGGAGGACGGATACGCAGTATTTT. It yields the protein CASSGRASGSRRTDTQYF.

This chain uses TRBV11-2 with TRBJ1-4; D ambiguous. Germline values: CDR1 SGHAT, CDR2 FQNNGV. The V end lost 7 bases, the J end lost 8 bases, and 5 bases lay between the germline ends. This CDR3 has 10 amino acids. CDR3 protein: CASMGEKLFF. The CDR3 nucleotides read TGTGCCAGCATGGGGGAAAAACTGTTTTTT.

The CDR3 reads CASSVEVTVDNYGYTF. CDR3 nucleotides: TGTGCCAGCAGCGTAGAAGTCACGGTGGATAACTATGGCTACACCTTC. The gene calls are TRBV9 and TRBJ1-2; no reliable D call. This CDR3 has 16 residues. V was trimmed by 0 bases and J by 1 base, leaving 13 bases between them. Germline V gene data show CDR1 as SGDLS and CDR2 as YYNGEE. Looking up the rest from reference TRBV9 and TRBJ1-2 gives the full variable domain: DSGVTQTPKHLITATGQRVTLRCSPRSGDLSVYWYQQSLDQGLQFLIQYYNGEERAKGNILERFSAQQFPDLHSELNLSSLELGDSALYFCASSVEVTVDNYGYTFGSGTRLTVV.

The chain carries TRBV30 and TRBJ2-7; perhaps TRBD1 as D (6 bases). Trimming removed 4 bases at V and 5 bases at J, with 9 bases between. This CDR3 is 11 amino acids long. The V gene's germline CDR1 is GTSNPN and CDR2 SVGIG (reference sequence). Written as DNA, the CDR3 is TGTGCCTGGACAGGGGTACACGAGCAGTACTTC. Protein: CAWTGVHEQYF.

The gene calls are TRBV15 and TRBJ2-4, with D hard to call. With 3 bases removed from V and 1 base from J, the gap between germline ends came to 10 bases. Per germline, CDR1 LNHNV and CDR2 YYDKDF (reference sequence). CDR3 size: 15 residues. The CDR3 here is CATSRDQVAKNIQYF. In nucleotides, the CDR3 is TGTGCCACCAGCAGGGACCAGGTGGCCAAAAACATTCAGTACTTC.

The CDR3 loop is CASSFGGNSYEQYF. The CDR3 DNA reads as TGCGCCAGCAGCTTTGGGGGTAATTCCTACGAGCAGTACTTC. V gene TRBV5-1 combines with J gene TRBJ2-7, with D possibly being TRBD1 or TRBD2 (5 bases each). This CDR3 has 14 residues. The ends were cut back, 2 bases at V and 1 base at J, with 10 bases in the middle. From germline, CDR1 is SGHRS and CDR2 YFSETQ.

This clone was picked up one time. This rearrangement joins TRBV4-3 to TRBJ1-2; D unresolved. The V gene lost 1 base and the J gene lost 0 bases, with 9 bases spanning the gap. The germline CDR1 and CDR2 sequences are LGHNA and YSLEER. The CDR3 is 15 amino acids. The chain's CDR3 is CASSQGEGTNYGYTF. In DNA, the CDR3 is TGCGCCAGCAGCCAAGGAGAAGGGACTAACTATGGCTACACCTTC.